A single sample is the source of the 8 T cell receptor beta chains below, sequenced in a study of blood T cell repertoires in COVID-19. Only in-frame clones appear in the TCRdb table, and some are missing; sequencing was by immunoSEQ multiplex PCR. The sample has 650,000 to 800,000 clones, 85% to 90% seen once. Sequenced: peripheral blood. The source is a woman under 30 with acute or convalescent COVID-19.

The rearrangement links TRBV27 to TRBJ2-7, with 11 bases aligning to TRBD1. Germline loops: CDR1 MNHEY, CDR2 SMNVEV (reference sequence). The CDR3 has 17 amino acids. The V and J ends lost 4 bases and 4 bases, in that order; junction bases with no gene match: 12. Here the CDR3 DNA reads TGTGCCAGCAGTTCCAACTCTGAGGACAGGGGGCGGTACGAGCAGTACTTC. Translated: CASSSNSEDRGRYEQYF.

The rearrangement joins TRBV5-6 to TRBJ1-2, with D possibly matching TRBD1 (6 bases). The CDR3 spans 15 residues. Looked up from germline, CDR1 is SGHDT and CDR2 is YYEEEE. Between the trimmed V and J ends, which lost 2 bases and 3 bases, there was a span of 14 bases. CDR3 protein: CASSFPDSKHYGYTF. In nucleotides, the CDR3 is TGTGCCAGCAGCTTCCCGGACAGTAAACACTATGGCTACACCTTC.

The chain employs TRBV11-3 and TRBJ2-2; 9 nucleotides line up with TRBD1. This CDR3 has 14 amino acids. CDR1 is SGHNT, CDR2 YENEEA, per germline. J gave up 6 bases and V 5 bases, and 4 bases lay outside the gene matches. The chain's CDR3 is CASSLDRGAGELFF. As DNA, the CDR3 is TGTGCCAGCAGCCTCGACAGGGGGGCCGGGGAGCTGTTTTTT.

The rearrangement uses TRBV19 and TRBJ1-1, with unresolved D. Germline V gene lookup returns CDR1 LNHDA and CDR2 SQIVND (reference sequence). V was trimmed by 3 bases and J by 5 bases, leaving 7 bases between them. This CDR3 has 12 amino acids. CDR3 sequence: CASSIPETEAFF. The CDR3 region has the DNA TGTGCCAGTAGTATTCCCGAGACTGAAGCTTTCTTT.

This chain joins TRBV9 and TRBJ1-2, with D possibly being TRBD1 (6 bases). The CDR3 runs 13 residues. With 7 bases removed from V and 0 bases from J, the gap between germline ends came to 10 bases. CDR1 is SGDLS and CDR2 is YYNGEE in the germline V gene. The CDR3 DNA sequence: TGTGCCAGCGGGGGCAGGACTAACTATGGCTACACCTTC. This encodes CASGGRTNYGYTF.

The chain carries TRBV18 and TRBJ1-1, with D perhaps TRBD1 (5 bases). With 3 bases removed from V and 0 bases from J, the gap between germline ends came to 14 bases. CDR1 and CDR2 from the germline V gene are KGHSH and LQKENI. The CDR3 sequence is 16 residues long. The CDR3 DNA follows: TGTGCCAGCTCACCCAAGGGGCCCCCTCTGAACACTGAAGCTTTCTTT. Translating it yields CASSPKGPPLNTEAFF.

V gene TRBV27 combines with J gene TRBJ1-1, with D possibly being TRBD1 (6 bases). V lost 10 bases and J lost 3, with 27 bases in between. This CDR3 spans 17 amino acids. Germline lookup yields CDR1 MNHEY and CDR2 SMNVEV (reference sequence). The CDR3 nucleotides read TGTGCCACCTATCCTCTCGACAGGCTCGACTTGGACACTGAAGCTTTCTTT. Its translation is CATYPLDRLDLDTEAFF.

Comments on this clone: Germline and junction disagree at one end, which may indicate a read error. V usage is TRBV19 and J usage is TRBJ1-1, with 11 bases lining up with TRBD1. This CDR3 has 13 residues. Germline V gives CDR1 LNHDA, CDR2 SQIVND (reference sequence). The CDR3 region has the DNA TGTGCCAGTAGTATAGCCGGGACAGGGGGGCGCGACTTT. Translation gives CASSIAGTGGRDF.